Shown below are 11 T cell receptor beta chains from a single sample sequenced in a study of tumour-infiltrating T cells in Burkitt lymphoma (dated by TCRdb to 2020 to 2022). The library relied on the immunoSEQ multiplex PCR assay. The immuneACCESS repertoire file appears here via TCRdb, limited to in-frame rearrangements. These files lack a portion of the clones; in checked studies, under half of the deficit traces to unresolved V genes, and the cause of the others is not known. This sample gives about 2,400 clones in total; 24% of them show up just once. Roughly 17% of the sample belongs to the ten largest clones. Sequenced material: tumor tissue from a relapse. Every receptor here comes from a human donor with relapsed Burkitt lymphoma. Some clones in this sample may be carry-over from other donors' samples.

This clone was detected a few times. This chain joins TRBV5-1 and TRBJ2-2; TRBD2 is a possible D gene (6 bases). The CDR3 runs to 17 residues. Germline CDR1 is SGHRS and CDR2 is YFSETQ. V was pared by 4 bases and J by 1 base, with 17 bases between. DNA of the CDR3: TGCGCCAGCAGCCCAGGTGCGGGACCGTTGAACACCGGGGAGCTGTTTTTT. Translation gives CASSPGAGPLNTGELFF. The full variable domain, its missing parts supplied by reference TRBV5-1 and TRBJ2-2, is KAGVTQTPRYLIKTRGQQVTLSCSPISGHRSVSWYQQTPGQGLQFLFEYFSETQRNKGNFPGRFSGRQFSNSRSEMNVSTLELGDSALYLCASSPGAGPLNTGELFFGEGSRLTVL.

This chain connects TRBV7-2 to TRBJ1-5; 10 nucleotides agree with TRBD1. Germline CDR1 SGHTA, CDR2 FQGNSA. CDR3 length equals 17 residues. V dropped 5 bases and J dropped 5; count of bases not matched to a gene: 12. The CDR3 region has the DNA TGTGCCAGCAGCCTAGACAGGGGGCCCGGAACACATCAGCCCCAGCATTTT. It encodes CASSLDRGPGTHQPQHF. Complete variable domain (other parts from reference TRBV7-2 and TRBJ1-5): GAGVSQSPSNKVTEKGKDVELRCDPISGHTALYWYRQSLGQGLEFLIYFQGNSAPDKSGLPSDRFSAERTGGSVSTLTIQRTQQEDSAVYLCASSLDRGPGTHQPQHFGDGTRLSIL.

About this clone: At one of its ends the junction is not consistent with the germline gene, which may arise from a read error. This chain connects TRBV7-2 to TRBJ2-7; no clear D gene. Germline values: CDR1 SGHTA, CDR2 FQGNSA. CDR3 length equals 14 residues. This CDR3 is CASGLVTQSYEQYF. The CDR3 nucleotides read TGTGCCAGCGGCTTAGTTACCCAGAGCTACGAGCAGTACTTC.

This chain connects TRBV7-9 to TRBJ2-3; no clear D. The CDR3 is 14 amino acids. The V gene lost 0 bases and the J gene lost 7 bases, with 11 bases spanning the gap. Germline CDR1 SEHNR, CDR2 FQNEAQ (reference sequence). Here the CDR3 DNA reads TGTGCCAGCAGCTTAGCCTTCGGATTACATACGCAGTATTTT. This encodes CASSLAFGLHTQYF. The complete variable domain, with remaining parts taken from reference TRBV7-9 and TRBJ2-3, reads DTGVSQNPRHKITKRGQNVTFRCDPISEHNRLYWYRQTLGQGPEFLTYFQNEAQLEKSRLLSDRFSAERPKGSFSTLEIQRTEQGDSAMYLCASSLAFGLHTQYFGPGTRLTVL.

This clone qualifies as medium-sized. This chain links TRBV5-8 with TRBJ2-7; 12 positions agree with TRBD2. The CDR3 extends over 15 amino acids. Germline V CDR1 and CDR2: SGHTS, YDEGEE. J gave up 2 bases and V 2 bases, and 2 bases lay outside the gene matches. The CDR3 nucleotides read TGTGCCAGCAGCTTCGCTAGCGGGGGGGCCTACGAGCAGTACTTC. This sequence encodes CASSFASGGAYEQYF.

J is TRBJ1-4 and V is TRBV4-1; unclear D gene. V lost 0 bases to trimming and J lost 8 bases, with 16 bases between them. This CDR3 region has 16 residues. Germline values: CDR1 MGHRA, CDR2 YSYEKL. CDR3 nucleotide sequence: TGCGCCAGCAGCCAAGATCAGGAGCTAGGGTGGGAAAAACTGTTTTTT. Protein sequence: CASSQDQELGWEKLFF.

This clone was found a few times. The CDR3, as DNA: TGTGCCAGCAGTAGACTTCCTGGAAACACCATATATTTT. Its protein product is CASSRLPGNTIYF. V and J are TRBV5-4 and TRBJ1-3; D not resolved. The V gene's germline CDR1 is SGHNT and CDR2 YYREEE (reference sequence). V was trimmed by 5 bases and J by 2 bases, leaving 8 bases between them. This CDR3 spans 13 amino acids. Full variable domain (missing parts from reference TRBV5-4 and TRBJ1-3): ETGVTQSPTHLIKTRGQQVTLRCSSQSGHNTVSWYQQALGQGPQFIFQYYREEENGRGNFPPRFSGLQFPNYSSELNVNALELDDSALYLCASSRLPGNTIYFGEGSWLTVV.

The V call is TRBV11-1, the J call TRBJ1-1; TRBD1 is a possible D gene (5 bases). Germline lookup yields CDR1 SGHAT and CDR2 FQDESV (reference sequence). The CDR3 sequence is 14 residues long. The V gene lost 2 bases and the J gene lost 1 base, with 8 bases spanning the gap. The DNA for the CDR3 is TGTGCCAGCAGCTTAAGAGGGGCGAACACTGAAGCTTTCTTT. This sequence encodes CASSLRGANTEAFF.

This clone turned up a few times. The chain is built from TRBV5-4 and TRBJ2-7, with D perhaps matching TRBD1 (6 bases). The germline gives CDR1 SGHNT, CDR2 YYREEE (reference sequence). CDR3 size: 14 residues. Trimming cost V 4 bases and J 3 bases, with 14 bases left between them. The CDR3: CASSLPGQNYEQYF. In DNA form, the CDR3 reads TGTGCCAGCAGCCTTCCGGGACAAAACTACGAGCAGTACTTC.

CDR3 protein: CASSLPTGGRNTEAFF. The CDR3, as DNA: TGCGCCAGCAGCTTGCCCACAGGGGGGCGAAACACTGAAGCTTTCTTT. V usage is TRBV5-1 and J usage is TRBJ1-1, with 8 nucleotides matching TRBD1. The CDR3 length is 16 residues. V trimming: 1 base; J trimming: 2 bases; junction bases outside the gene matches: 7. Germline V gene lookup returns CDR1 SGHRS and CDR2 YFSETQ.

The sample holds a few counts of this clone. This chain uses TRBV5-4 with TRBJ1-1; unclear D gene. This CDR3 spans 12 amino acids. Per germline, CDR1 SGHNT and CDR2 YYREEE (reference sequence). Trimming removed 0 bases from V and 12 bases from J, with 12 bases in between. This CDR3 reads CASSLDSSETFF. DNA of the CDR3: TGTGCCAGCAGCTTGGACAGTTCGGAGACTTTCTTT.